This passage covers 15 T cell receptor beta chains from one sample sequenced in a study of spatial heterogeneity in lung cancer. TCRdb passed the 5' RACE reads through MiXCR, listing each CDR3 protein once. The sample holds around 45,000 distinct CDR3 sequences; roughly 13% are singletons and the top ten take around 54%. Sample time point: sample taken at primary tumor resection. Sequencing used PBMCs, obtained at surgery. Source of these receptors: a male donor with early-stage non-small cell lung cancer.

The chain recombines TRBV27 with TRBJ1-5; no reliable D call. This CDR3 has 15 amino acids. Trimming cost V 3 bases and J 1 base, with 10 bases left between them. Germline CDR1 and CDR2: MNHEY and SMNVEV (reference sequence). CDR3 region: CASSFGRSSNQPQHF. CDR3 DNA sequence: TGTGCCAGCAGTTTCGGCAGATCGAGCAATCAGCCCCAGCATTTT.

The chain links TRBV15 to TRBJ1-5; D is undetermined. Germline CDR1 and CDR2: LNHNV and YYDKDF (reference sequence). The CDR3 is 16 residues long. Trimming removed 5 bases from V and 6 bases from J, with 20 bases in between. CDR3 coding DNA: TGTGCCACCAGCTCTCACTCGGGAGGAAAATTTCAGCCCCAGCATTTT. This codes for CATSSHSGGKFQPQHF.

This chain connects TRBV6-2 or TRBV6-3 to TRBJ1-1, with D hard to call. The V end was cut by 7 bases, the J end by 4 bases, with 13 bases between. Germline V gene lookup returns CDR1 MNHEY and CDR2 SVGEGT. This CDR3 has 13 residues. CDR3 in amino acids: CASTEDGTTEAFF. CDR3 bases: TGTGCCAGCACCGAAGACGGTACCACTGAAGCTTTCTTT.

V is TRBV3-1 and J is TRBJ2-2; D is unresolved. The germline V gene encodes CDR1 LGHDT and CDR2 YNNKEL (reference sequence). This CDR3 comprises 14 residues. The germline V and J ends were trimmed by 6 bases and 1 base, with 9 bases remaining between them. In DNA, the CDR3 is TGTGCCAGCAGGGACGGACGGAACACCGGGGAGCTGTTTTTT. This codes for CASRDGRNTGELFF. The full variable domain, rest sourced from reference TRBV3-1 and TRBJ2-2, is DTAVSQTPKYLVTQMGNDKSIKCEQNLGHDTMYWYKQDSKKFLKIMFSYNNKELIINETVPNRFSPKSPDKAHLNLHINSLELGDSAVYFCASRDGRNTGELFFGEGSRLTVL.

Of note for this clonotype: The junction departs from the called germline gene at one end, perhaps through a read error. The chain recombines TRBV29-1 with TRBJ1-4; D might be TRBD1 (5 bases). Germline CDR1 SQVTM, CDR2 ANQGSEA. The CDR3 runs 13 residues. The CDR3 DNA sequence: TGCAGCCCAAGAGGCAGGGACCCCAGGAGTACACGTTTT. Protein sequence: CSPRGRDPRSTRF.

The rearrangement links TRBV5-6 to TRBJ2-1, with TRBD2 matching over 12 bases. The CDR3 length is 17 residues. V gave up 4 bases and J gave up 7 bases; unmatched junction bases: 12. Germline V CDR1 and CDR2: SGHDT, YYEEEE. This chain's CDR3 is CASSLLISGTSGNEQFF. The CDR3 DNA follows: TGTGCCAGCAGCCTCCTCATCTCTGGGACTAGCGGGAATGAGCAGTTCTTC.

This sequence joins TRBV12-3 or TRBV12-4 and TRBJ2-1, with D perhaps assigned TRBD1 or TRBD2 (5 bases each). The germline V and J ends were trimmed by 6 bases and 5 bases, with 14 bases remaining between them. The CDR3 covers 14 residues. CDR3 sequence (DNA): TGTGCCAGCAGGTTGGGGACGGACAACAATGAGCAGTTCTTC. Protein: CASRLGTDNNEQFF.

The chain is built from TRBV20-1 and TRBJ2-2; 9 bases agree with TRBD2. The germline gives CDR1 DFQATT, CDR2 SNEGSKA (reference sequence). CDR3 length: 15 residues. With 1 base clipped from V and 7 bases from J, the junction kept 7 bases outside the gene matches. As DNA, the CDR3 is TGCAGTGCTAGAGTGGTGCGGGAGGGCGGCGGGGAGCTGTTTTTT. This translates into CSARVVREGGGELFF.

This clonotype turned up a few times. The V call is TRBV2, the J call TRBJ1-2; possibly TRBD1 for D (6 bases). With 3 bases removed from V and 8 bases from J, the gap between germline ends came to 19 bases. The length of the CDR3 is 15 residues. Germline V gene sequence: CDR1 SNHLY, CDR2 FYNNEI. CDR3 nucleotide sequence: TGTGCCAGCAGTGAGACAGGTTCCGTCTTTGGGGGCTACACCTTC. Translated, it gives CASSETGSVFGGYTF. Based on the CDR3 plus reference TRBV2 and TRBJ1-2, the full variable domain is EPEVTQTPSHQVTQMGQEVILRCVPISNHLYFYWYRQILGQKVEFLVSFYNNEISEKSEIFDDQFSVERPDGSNFTLKIRSTKLEDSAMYFCASSETGSVFGGYTFGSGTRLTVV.

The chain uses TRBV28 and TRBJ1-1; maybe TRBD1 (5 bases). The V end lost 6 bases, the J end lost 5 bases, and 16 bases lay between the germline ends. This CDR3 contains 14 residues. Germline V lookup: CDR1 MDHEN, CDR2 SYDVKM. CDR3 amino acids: CASRFKGPFTEAFF. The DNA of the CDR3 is TGTGCCAGCAGGTTCAAGGGACCTTTTACTGAAGCTTTCTTT. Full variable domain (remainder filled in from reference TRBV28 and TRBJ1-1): DVKVTQSSRYLVKRTGEKVFLECVQDMDHENMFWYRQDPGLGLRLIYFSYDVKMKEKGDIPEGYSVSREKKERFSLILESASTNQTSMYLCASRFKGPFTEAFFGQGTRLTVV.

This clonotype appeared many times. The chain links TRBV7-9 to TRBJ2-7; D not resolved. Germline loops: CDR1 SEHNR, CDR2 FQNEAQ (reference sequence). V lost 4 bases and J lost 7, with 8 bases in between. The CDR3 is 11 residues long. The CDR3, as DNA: TGTGCCAGCAGCTACCAGGTGGAGCAGTACTTC. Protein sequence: CASSYQVEQYF.

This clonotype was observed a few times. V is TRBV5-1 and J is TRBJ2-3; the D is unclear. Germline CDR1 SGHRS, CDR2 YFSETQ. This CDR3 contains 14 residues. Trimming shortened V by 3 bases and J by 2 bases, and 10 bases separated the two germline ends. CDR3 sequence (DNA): TGCGCCAGCAGCTCCTCGACATTCACAGATACGCAGTATTTT. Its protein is CASSSSTFTDTQYF.

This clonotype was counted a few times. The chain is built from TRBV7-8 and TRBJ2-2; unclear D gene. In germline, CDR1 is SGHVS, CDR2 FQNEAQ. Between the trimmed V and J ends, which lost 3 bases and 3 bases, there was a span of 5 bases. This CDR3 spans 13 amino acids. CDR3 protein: CASSFRHTGELFF. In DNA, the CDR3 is TGTGCCAGCAGCTTTAGGCACACCGGGGAGCTGTTTTTT. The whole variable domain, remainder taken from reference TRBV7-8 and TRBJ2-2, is GAGVSQSPRYKVAKRGQDVALRCDPISGHVSLFWYQQALGQGPEFLTYFQNEAQLDKSGLPSDRFFAERPEGSVSTLKIQRTQQEDSAVYLCASSFRHTGELFFGEGSRLTVL.

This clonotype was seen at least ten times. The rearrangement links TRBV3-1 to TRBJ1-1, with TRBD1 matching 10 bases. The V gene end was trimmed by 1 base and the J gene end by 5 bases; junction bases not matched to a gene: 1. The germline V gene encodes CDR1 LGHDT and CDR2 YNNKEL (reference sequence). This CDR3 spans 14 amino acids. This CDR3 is CASSQGTGGTEAFF. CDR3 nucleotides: TGTGCCAGCAGCCAAGGGACAGGGGGGACTGAAGCTTTCTTT.

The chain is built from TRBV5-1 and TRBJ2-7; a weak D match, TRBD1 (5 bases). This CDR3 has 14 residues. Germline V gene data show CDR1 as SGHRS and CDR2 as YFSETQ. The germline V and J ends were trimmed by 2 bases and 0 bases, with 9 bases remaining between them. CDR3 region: CASSFTRDSYEQYF. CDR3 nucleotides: TGCGCCAGCAGCTTCACCAGGGACTCCTACGAGCAGTACTTC.